This TCR beta chain was recorded in a study of T cell changes during pregnancy in multiple sclerosis. This table comes from immunoSEQ multiplex PCR, and its TCRdb copy is limited to in-frame clones, with some not included. This sample has 40,000 to 50,000 clones, with roughly 84% found just once. This clone was detected only once. Per the germline V gene, CDR1 is SGHNT and CDR2 is YENEEA. CDR3 length equals 13 residues. V was clipped by 3 bases and J by 5 bases, with 8 bases between them. The chain combines TRBV11-3 with TRBJ2-1; TRBD1 is a possible D gene (5 bases). The TCR sequence derives from a female donor with multiple sclerosis, enrolled in a pregnancy study. Material: CD4+ T cells from peripheral blood mononuclear cells, obtained before pregnancy. The CDR3 DNA follows: TGTGCCAGCAGCTTTCCAGGGAACAATGAGCAGTTCTTC. Protein: CASSFPGNNEQFF.